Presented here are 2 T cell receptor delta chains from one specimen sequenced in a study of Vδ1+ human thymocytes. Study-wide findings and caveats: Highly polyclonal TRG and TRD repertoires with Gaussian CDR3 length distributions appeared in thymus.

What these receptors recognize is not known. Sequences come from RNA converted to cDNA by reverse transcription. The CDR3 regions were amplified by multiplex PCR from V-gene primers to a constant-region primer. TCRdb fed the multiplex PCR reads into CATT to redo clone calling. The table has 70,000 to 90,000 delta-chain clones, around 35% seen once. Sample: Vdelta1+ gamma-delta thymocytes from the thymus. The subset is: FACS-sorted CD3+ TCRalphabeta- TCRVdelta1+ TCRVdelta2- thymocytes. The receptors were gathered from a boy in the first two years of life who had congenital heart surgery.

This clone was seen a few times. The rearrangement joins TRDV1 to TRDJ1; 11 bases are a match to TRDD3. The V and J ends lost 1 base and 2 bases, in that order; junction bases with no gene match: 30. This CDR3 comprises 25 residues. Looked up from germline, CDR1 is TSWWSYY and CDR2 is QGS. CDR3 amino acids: CALGEPILKLAFLRMGDTETDKLIF. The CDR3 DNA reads TGTGCTCTTGGGGAACCTATTCTTAAACTGGCCTTCCTGAGAATGGGGGATACGGAGACCGATAAACTCATCTTT.

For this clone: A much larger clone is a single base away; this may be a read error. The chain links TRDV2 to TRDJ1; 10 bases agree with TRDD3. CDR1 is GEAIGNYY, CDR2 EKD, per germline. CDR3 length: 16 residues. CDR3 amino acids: CACDVGNWGMPDKIIF. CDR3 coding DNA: TGTGCCTGTGACGTTGGGAACTGGGGGATGCCCGATAAAATCATCTTT.